Presented here are 17 T cell receptor beta chains from one specimen sequenced in a study of neoadjuvant nivolumab and ipilimumab in lung cancer. Repertoires were generated with immunoSEQ multiplex PCR, while TCRdb's copy carries only in-frame clones and drops some. The table records 3,500 to 4,500 clones, roughly 81% of them present only once. Sequenced here: adjacent normal lung tissue, sampled after neoadjuvant nivolumab, alone or with ipilimumab, at or shortly before surgery. These receptors came from an adult with non-small cell lung cancer.

The chain couples TRBV9 to TRBJ2-3; 11 positions agree with TRBD1. In germline, CDR1 is SGDLS, CDR2 YYNGEE. V lost 3 bases to trimming and J lost 6 bases; unmatched junction nucleotides: 6. The CDR3 length is 15 residues. The CDR3 protein is CASSAGDRGTDTQYF. The CDR3 bases are TGTGCCAGCAGCGCGGGGGACAGGGGGACGGATACGCAGTATTTT. Combining the CDR3 with reference TRBV9 and TRBJ2-3 gives the whole variable domain DSGVTQTPKHLITATGQRVTLRCSPRSGDLSVYWYQQSLDQGLQFLIQYYNGEERAKGNILERFSAQQFPDLHSELNLSSLELGDSALYFCASSAGDRGTDTQYFGPGTRLTVL.

This chain links TRBV11-3 with TRBJ1-1; D may be TRBD1 (5 bases). Germline V CDR1 and CDR2: SGHNT, YENEEA. The CDR3 consists of 13 residues. Trimming shortened V by 5 bases and J by 1 base, and 8 bases separated the two germline ends. The CDR3: CASSQGPNTEAFF. The CDR3 DNA sequence: TGTGCCAGCAGCCAGGGACCGAACACTGAAGCTTTCTTT. Together with reference TRBV11-3 and TRBJ1-1, the CDR3 gives the full variable domain: EAGVVQSPRYKIIEKKQPVAFWCNPISGHNTLYWYLQNLGQGPELLIRYENEEAVDDSQLPKDRFSAERLKGVDSTLKIQPAELGDSAVYLCASSQGPNTEAFFGQGTRLTVV.

This chain connects TRBV10-1 to TRBJ1-2; D ambiguous. Trimming stripped 3 bases from V and 4 bases from J, with 12 bases between. The length of the CDR3 is 14 residues. Germline-derived CDR1 and CDR2 are WNHNN and SYGVQD (reference sequence). Here the CDR3 DNA reads TGCGCCAGCAGTGATACGGGGTTCGCCTATGGCTACACCTTC. Residues: CASSDTGFAYGYTF.

The chain recombines TRBV10-2 with TRBJ2-7, with D perhaps being TRBD1 or TRBD2 (5 bases each). V lost 11 bases to trimming and J lost 3 bases, with 11 bases between them. Germline V gene sequence: CDR1 WSHSY, CDR2 SAAADI. This CDR3 contains 11 residues. As DNA, the CDR3 is TGCGCCGCAGGGACCTTCTACGAGCAGTACTTC. Encoded protein: CAAGTFYEQYF.

The V gene is TRBV5-4, the J gene TRBJ2-1; possibly TRBD1 for D (5 bases). The CDR3 spans 15 residues. Germline V gene data show CDR1 as SGHNT and CDR2 as YYREEE (reference sequence). The V and J ends lost 5 bases and 0 bases respectively, with 12 bases between them. The CDR3 bases are TGTGCCAGCAGTTTACAGGTTAGCTCCTACAATGAGCAGTTCTTC. This sequence encodes CASSLQVSSYNEQFF.

The chain has TRBV5-6 and TRBJ2-7; D gene unclear. CDR1 SGHDT and CDR2 YYEEEE come from the germline V gene. This CDR3 has 13 residues. Trimming pared 1 base from V and 3 bases from J, leaving 8 bases between. The CDR3 here is CASSLYAGYEQYF. DNA of the CDR3: TGTGCCAGCAGCTTGTACGCAGGCTACGAGCAGTACTTC.

V gene TRBV4-3 combines with J gene TRBJ2-1; maybe TRBD1 (6 bases). This CDR3 spans 16 amino acids. V was shortened by 0 bases and J by 6 bases, with 15 bases between the two germline ends. From germline, CDR1 is LGHNA and CDR2 YSLEER. CDR3 in DNA: TGCGCCAGCAGCCAAGAGGGGACAATGAATGGCAATGAGCAGTTCTTC. It specifies CASSQEGTMNGNEQFF.

The chain joins TRBV4-3 to TRBJ2-1; possibly TRBD2 for D (6 bases). Trimming removed 5 bases at V and 5 bases at J, with 16 bases between. This CDR3 comprises 15 residues. Per germline, CDR1 LGHNA and CDR2 YSLEER. The CDR3: CASSVAVTINNEQFF. CDR3 nucleotide sequence: TGCGCCAGCAGCGTAGCGGTTACCATAAACAATGAGCAGTTCTTC.

The V gene is TRBV9, the J gene TRBJ1-4; 7 positions agree with TRBD1. The CDR3 spans 14 residues. Germline V lookup: CDR1 SGDLS, CDR2 YYNGEE. J gave up 11 bases and V 3 bases, and 10 bases lay outside the gene matches. The CDR3 sequence is CASSAGQSFGKLFF. The CDR3 nucleotides are TGTGCCAGCAGCGCGGGACAGTCATTTGGGAAACTGTTTTTT.

This chain uses TRBV6-5 with TRBJ1-2; perhaps TRBD1 as D (5 bases). V was pared by 4 bases and J by 7 bases, with 19 bases between. This CDR3 region has 15 residues. The V gene's germline CDR1 is MNHEY and CDR2 SVGAGI. The CDR3 loop reads CASSSDSDLFSGYTF. DNA of the CDR3: TGTGCCAGCAGTTCCGACAGCGACCTTTTCTCTGGCTACACCTTC.

The J gene is TRBJ1-5, the V gene TRBV20-1, with no clear D. Germline lookup yields CDR1 DFQATT and CDR2 SNEGSKA (reference sequence). The CDR3 contains 11 residues. V gave up 1 base and J gave up 4 bases, with 2 bases separating them. Here the CDR3 reads CSARGNQPQHF. CDR3 bases: TGCAGTGCTAGAGGGAATCAGCCCCAGCATTTT.

The V gene is TRBV5-1, the J gene TRBJ2-2, with D perhaps TRBD1 (6 bases). The CDR3 loop spans 14 amino acids. Trimming took off 0 bases at V and 7 bases at J, with 10 bases between the two ends. In germline, CDR1 is SGHRS, CDR2 YFSETQ. CDR3 nucleotide sequence: TGCGCCAGCAGCTTGGCCAGGGGAAGCGGGGAGCTGTTTTTT. Its translation: CASSLARGSGELFF.

The V call is TRBV7-9, the J call TRBJ2-3; D possibly corresponds to TRBD1 (5 bases). CDR3 length equals 15 residues. CDR1 and CDR2 from the germline V gene are SEHNR and FQNEAQ (reference sequence). V dropped 3 bases and J dropped 2 bases, with 12 bases sitting between them. CDR3 DNA: TGTGCCAGCAGCTTGACAGAAATAGTCACAGATACGCAGTATTTT. This gives the protein CASSLTEIVTDTQYF.

The chain couples TRBV7-2 to TRBJ1-4; D is perhaps TRBD1 (5 bases). CDR1 is SGHTA and CDR2 is FQGNSA in the germline V gene. V lost 1 base to trimming and J lost 5 bases, with 11 bases between them. The CDR3 consists of 15 residues. CDR3 sequence reads: CASSLGYRLNEKLFF. In nucleotides, the CDR3 is TGTGCCAGCAGCTTAGGTTACAGGTTAAATGAAAAACTGTTTTTT.

The chain carries TRBV4-1 and TRBJ2-7, with 9 positions matching TRBD1. The V and J ends lost 0 bases and 5 bases, in that order; junction bases with no gene match: 5. Germline V CDR1 and CDR2: MGHRA, YSYEKL. The length of the CDR3 is 15 residues. The CDR3, as DNA: TGCGCCAGCAGCCAAGATGGGACAGGGTGGGACGAGCAGTACTTC. Amino acid sequence: CASSQDGTGWDEQYF.

V and J are TRBV19 and TRBJ2-5, with TRBD2 as a possible D gene (7 bases). V dropped 7 bases and J dropped 3 bases, with 12 bases sitting between them. The CDR3 contains 13 residues. Looked up from germline, CDR1 is LNHDA and CDR2 is SQIVND (reference sequence). CDR3 sequence reads: CASMGGPKETQYF. The CDR3 DNA reads as TGTGCCAGTATGGGGGGGCCGAAAGAGACCCAGTACTTC. The variable domain in full, with the rest retrieved from reference TRBV19 and TRBJ2-5, is DGGITQSPKYLFRKEGQNVTLSCEQNLNHDAMYWYRQDPGQGLRLIYYSQIVNDFQKGDIAEGYSVSREKKESFPLTVTSAQKNPTAFYLCASMGGPKETQYFGPGTRLLVL.

The chain is built from TRBV6-5 and TRBJ1-2; 10 bases line up with TRBD1. Trimming at V came to 1 base and at J to 3 bases, leaving 2 bases not matched to a gene. Germline V gives CDR1 MNHEY, CDR2 SVGAGI. This CDR3 is 15 amino acids long. The CDR3: CASSYLDRGHYGYTF. Written as DNA, the CDR3 is TGTGCCAGCAGTTACTTAGACAGGGGGCACTATGGCTACACCTTC.